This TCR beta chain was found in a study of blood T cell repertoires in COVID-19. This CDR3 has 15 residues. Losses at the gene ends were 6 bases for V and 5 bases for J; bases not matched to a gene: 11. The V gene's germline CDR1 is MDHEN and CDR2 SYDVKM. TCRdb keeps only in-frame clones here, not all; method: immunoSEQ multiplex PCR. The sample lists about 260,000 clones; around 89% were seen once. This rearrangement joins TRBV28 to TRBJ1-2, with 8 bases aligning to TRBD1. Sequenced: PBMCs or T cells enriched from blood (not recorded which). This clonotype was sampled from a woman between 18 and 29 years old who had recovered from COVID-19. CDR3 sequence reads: CASRDRVVGVYGYTF. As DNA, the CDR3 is TGTGCCAGCAGGGACAGGGTGGTGGGGGTTTATGGCTACACCTTC.